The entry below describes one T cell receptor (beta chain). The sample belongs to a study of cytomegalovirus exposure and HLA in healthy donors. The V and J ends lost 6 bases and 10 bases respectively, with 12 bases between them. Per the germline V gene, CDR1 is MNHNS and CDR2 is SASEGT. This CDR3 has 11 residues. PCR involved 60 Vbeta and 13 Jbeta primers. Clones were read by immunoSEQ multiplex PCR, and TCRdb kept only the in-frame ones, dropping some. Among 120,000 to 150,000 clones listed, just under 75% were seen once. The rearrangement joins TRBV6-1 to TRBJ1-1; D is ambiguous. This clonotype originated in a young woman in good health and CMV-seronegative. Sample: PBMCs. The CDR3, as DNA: TGTGCCAGCAGACGTAACGCCGGAGCTTTCTTT. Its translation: CASRRNAGAFF.